A single sample gave rise to the 14 T cell receptor beta chains below, sequenced in a study of blood T cell repertoires in COVID-19. Sequenced by immunoSEQ multiplex PCR; TCRdb stores in-frame clones only, minus some. The sample gives under 250,000 clones, approximately 89% of which show up once; around 3% is in the top ten. Sequenced material: PBMCs or T cells enriched from blood (not recorded which). The receptors here all came from a woman between 40 and 55 years old who had been exposed to COVID-19.

The chain joins TRBV27 to TRBJ1-1; D possibly corresponds to TRBD1 (5 bases). V lost 5 bases to trimming and J lost 7 bases, with 17 bases between them. Germline lookup yields CDR1 MNHEY and CDR2 SMNVEV (reference sequence). This CDR3 comprises 14 residues. Written as DNA, the CDR3 is TGTGCCAGCAGTCCGTACCTCGGGGGACGTGAAGCTTTCTTT. Translation: CASSPYLGGREAFF.

This clone was recorded only once. Compared with germline, one end of the junction differs, possibly owing to a read error. The CDR3 DNA follows: TGTGCCAGCACCCCCCGGCGGGACCTCAAGGGTGAGCAGTTCTTC. This encodes CASTPRRDLKGEQFF. V and J are TRBV5-1 and TRBJ2-1, with D perhaps TRBD2 (6 bases). CDR3 length: 15 amino acids. Germline assignment: CDR1 SGHRS and CDR2 YFSETQ.

The chain combines TRBV6-1 with TRBJ2-5; 7 nucleotides match TRBD2. Germline V gene data show CDR1 as MNHNS and CDR2 as SASEGT. The CDR3 loop spans 16 amino acids. J gave up 7 bases and V 2 bases, and 13 bases lay outside the gene matches. The CDR3 reads CASSEYRTSPPATQYF. CDR3 nucleotide sequence: TGTGCCAGCAGTGAATATCGGACTAGTCCTCCGGCGACCCAGTACTTC.

This clone appeared a single time. V gene TRBV5-1 combines with J gene TRBJ1-5; D remains unclear. Trimming took 4 bases from V and 1 from J, leaving 12 bases between them. The CDR3 is 15 amino acids. Germline V gene data show CDR1 as SGHRS and CDR2 as YFSETQ. The CDR3 reads CASSETGISNQPQHF. The DNA of the CDR3 is TGCGCCAGCAGCGAAACGGGTATCAGCAATCAGCCCCAGCATTTT.

This clone has a single count. The chain employs TRBV9 and TRBJ2-3, with D perhaps matching TRBD2 (6 bases). The CDR3 spans 16 residues. V gave up 0 bases and J gave up 2 bases, with 13 bases separating them. CDR1 is SGDLS and CDR2 is YYNGEE in the germline V gene. The DNA for the CDR3 is TGTGCCAGCAGCGTAGAGAACGGGGGAGACACAGATACGCAGTATTTT. The encoded protein is CASSVENGGDTDTQYF.

The V call is TRBV5-4, the J call TRBJ2-5; 11 nucleotides line up with TRBD1. This CDR3 has 16 amino acids. Looked up from germline, CDR1 is SGHNT and CDR2 is YYREEE (reference sequence). Trimming removed 4 bases from V and 5 bases from J; junction bases left unmatched: 10. The CDR3: CASSPGGQGAVETQYF. DNA of the CDR3: TGTGCCAGCAGCCCCGGTGGACAGGGGGCAGTGGAGACCCAGTACTTC.

The genes are TRBV18 and TRBJ1-2; D may be TRBD1 (6 bases). Germline V gives CDR1 KGHSH, CDR2 LQKENI. Between the trimmed V and J ends, which lost 3 bases and 4 bases, there was a span of 15 bases. CDR3 length: 15 residues. In DNA form, the CDR3 reads TGTGCCAGCTCACCCGGGACATTCAACGGCTATGGCTACACCTTC. This gives the protein CASSPGTFNGYGYTF.

This clone was detected only a few times. The J gene is TRBJ2-2, the V gene TRBV4-1; tentative D call: TRBD1 (7 bases). The V gene's germline CDR1 is MGHRA and CDR2 YSYEKL. This CDR3 comprises 17 residues. Trimming stripped 1 base from V and 4 bases from J, with 16 bases between. The CDR3 bases are TGCGCCAGCAGCCAAGTACTTTCAGGGGGAGGCACCGGGGAGCTGTTTTTT. Translating it yields CASSQVLSGGGTGELFF.

The CDR3 bases are TGTGCCAGCAGCTTAGCTAATCGCGCGGGTACGCAGTATTTT. This sequence encodes CASSLANRAGTQYF. V is TRBV7-8 and J is TRBJ2-3; maybe TRBD2 (5 bases). V was trimmed by 0 bases and J by 8 bases, leaving 12 bases between them. The CDR3 contains 14 residues. Germline-derived CDR1 and CDR2 are SGHVS and FQNEAQ.

Details on this clone: The same CDR3 is also encoded by other DNA sequences in this sample. The genes are TRBV18 and TRBJ1-4, with D tentatively TRBD1 (6 bases). The ends were cut back, 6 bases at V and 8 bases at J, with 13 bases in the middle. Germline V gives CDR1 KGHSH, CDR2 LQKENI. The CDR3 runs 13 residues. The CDR3 coding sequence is TGTGCCAGCTCGCCCGGCGGGGGCGAAAAACTGTTTTTT. Translated: CASSPGGGEKLFF.

This clone was seen just once. The chain employs TRBV7-2 and TRBJ2-1; 13 nucleotides align to TRBD2. The CDR3 extends over 17 amino acids. Trimming took 5 bases from V and 5 from J; bases not matched to a gene: 9. Germline CDR1 reads SGHTA; CDR2 reads FQGNSA. The DNA for the CDR3 is TGTGCCAGCAGCCCCAGGCCCGGGACTAGCGGGAACAATGAGCAGTTCTTC. Its protein product is CASSPRPGTSGNNEQFF.

The chain uses TRBV2 and TRBJ2-1; TRBD2 agrees at 7 bases. This CDR3 is 17 amino acids long. Trimming at V came to 7 bases and at J to 8 bases, leaving 20 bases not matched to a gene. The V gene's germline CDR1 is SNHLY and CDR2 FYNNEI. CDR3 bases: TGTGCCAGCAACCGATTGGGGTTAGCGGGTTGGGGAGATGAGCAGTTCTTC. Encoded protein: CASNRLGLAGWGDEQFF.

The V and J genes are TRBV7-3 and TRBJ2-5, with D perhaps matching TRBD2 (6 bases). The CDR3 loop spans 14 amino acids. Trimming shortened V by 5 bases and J by 5 bases, and 15 bases separated the two germline ends. Germline values: CDR1 SGHTA, CDR2 FQGTGA. CDR3 amino acids: CASSPGRGDETQYF. The DNA of the CDR3 is TGTGCCAGCAGCCCCGGGCGGGGTGATGAGACCCAGTACTTC.

This clone was seen only once. This chain uses TRBV7-9 with TRBJ1-2; D gene ambiguous. Germline values: CDR1 SEHNR, CDR2 FQNEAQ (reference sequence). The CDR3 sequence is 15 residues long. Trimming took 1 base from V and 4 from J, leaving 13 bases between them. The CDR3 region is CASSLVPTGVYGYTF. In DNA, the CDR3 is TGTGCCAGCAGCTTAGTTCCAACCGGGGTCTATGGCTACACCTTC.